This entry is about one T cell receptor (beta chain). Its cognate antigen has yet to be identified. No base quality information exists; no much larger clone differs at one position. This specimen comes from a study of cytomegalovirus exposure and HLA in healthy donors (dated by TCRdb to about 2017). Looking at the study overall: According to an earlier analysis of 587 of the donors, some 180 million T cells yielded roughly 100 million unique TCR beta sequences and about 300 Gb of sequence data. Approximately 310 gigabases of sequencing data and 70 million to 85 million unique TCR sequences were included in an early release covering under 650 HLA-typed donors. The genetic ancestry cluster associated with self-reported Caucasian donors included 81% of the 398 genotyped donors. The study aimed to test whether signatures of past pathogen exposure could be identified by cataloging public T cell receptors. The T cell repertoires of roughly 660 subjects were profiled by immunosequencing and related to cytomegalovirus serostatus. A separate validation cohort of approximately 130 different subjects was used in addition to the approximately 700-subject first cohort. To predict cytomegalovirus infection status, the study combined high-throughput TCR immunosequencing, statistical association of individual TCRs with disease status, and machine learning. In a later analysis, previously published TCR beta repertoires from 550 to 750 donors were re-analyzed and high-resolution HLA genotyping was added so that TCR occurrence patterns could be studied. In the later analysis, no new phenotypic data were used to find candidate immune exposures; instead, reliance was placed on TCR beta sequences and their occurrence across donors. An earlier analysis of several hundred of the donors applied high-throughput TCR beta sequencing to assess whether each TCR beta V gene segment acted as functional or pseudogenic. Alongside the repertoire data, information on donor age, sex, ethnicity and CMV serostatus was compiled. A later genetic analysis took genome-wide SNP genotypes for about 60% of the roughly 670 donors and used that subset as a discovery cohort. All discovery cohort repertoires had been generated on a single sequencing platform. Both class I and class II loci were covered by HLA typing, at four-digit resolution. Typing coverage varied by locus: roughly 620-640 donors for A, B, C, DRB1 and DQB1; under 550 for DQA1; approximately 570 for DPA1; approximately 490 for DPB1. Roughly 5 DR-DQ haplotypes were treated as single units for association and clustering because of strong linkage in the cohort. Across some 400 genotyped donors of the cohort, an average of approximately 240,000 unique TCR beta nucleotide sequences per donor were sequenced, and roughly 20% of those sequences were non-productive.

According to the germline V gene (reference sequence), CDR1 reads LNHNV and CDR2 reads YYDKDF. V lost 4 bases and J lost 2 bases, and the count of bases not matched to a germline gene is 11. Including cysteine and phenylalanine, the CDR3 has 17 amino acids. This entry keeps only the CDR3 DNA: 51 bases, framed from base 1. The cohort comprised some 730 healthy bone marrow donors. All cohort members were sampled while nominally healthy, although unrecorded immune exposures were likely present. The donor was CMV seropositive and was included in the group of about 290 seropositive cohort members. Each donor provided a peripheral blood sample, and peripheral blood mononuclear cells were used for TCR beta sequencing. The Qiagen DNeasy Blood Extraction Kit was used to extract genomic DNA from the blood cell samples. Summary of the overall study and its limitations: When HLA alleles, especially DR and DQ, strongly co-occurred, attributing TCR associations to individual alleles was difficult. In the study, 150 to 200 TCR beta chains were listed as associated with cytomegalovirus. A further reported finding was that TCR beta sequences accurately predicted the HLA-A and HLA-B alleles for most subjects in the first cohort. In a later analysis, the rate of TCR association differed among HLA loci, with DRB1 alleles having the most associated TCRs and HLA-C alleles having the fewest. Some IMGT-functional V segments, including TRBV6-2 and TRBV6-3, could not be told apart with the 87-base-pair reads, so those segments were excluded. Broadly in line with IMGT annotations, most TCR beta V segments showed up in productive rearrangements about 87% or about 30% of the time in an earlier analysis of 450 to 750 of the donors. It was suggested by the authors that the approach could potentially be generalized to other disease states and immunological phenotypes. According to a later analysis, most CMV-associated TCR beta chains appeared to be HLA-restricted, and the HLA associations seemed to be driven largely by CMV exposure. In a later analysis, HLA-associated TCR beta chains were found to be more clonally expanded and to have lower generation probabilities than equally common non-associated chains. Cytomegalovirus status was reported to be diagnosed by the classifier with high specificity and sensitivity in both the original and validation cohorts. Only TCR beta chains were sequenced in this cohort, and the absence of alpha or paired-chain data limited detectable features. While some public TCRs were present in many individuals, most TCR sequences turned up only very rarely across donors. In a later analysis, some 18,000 TCR beta sequences were associated with specific HLA alleles at a false discovery rate of 0.05. An association between a missense DCLRE1C variant and V-gene and J-gene trimming of TCR beta chains was found in a later genetic analysis and replicated in an independent cohort. A cluster of highly shared sequence variants was judged likely to represent a technical artifact of the sequencing pipeline. CMV serostatus was the only immune exposure information available for the cohort. According to a later analysis, parvovirus B19, influenza, CMV and Epstein-Barr virus appeared linked to several top co-occurrence clusters. Linkage disequilibrium might explain the correlated functional status among segregating V segments, but an unknown experimental factor could not be ruled out. In a later genetic analysis, fewer N-insertions in productive TCRs were reported among donors in an Asian-associated ancestry cluster than the approximately 630-donor mean. Because some donors lacked HLA typing at each locus, the association tests relied only on the typed subset. Roughly uniform sequencing depth across donors was assumed in presence/absence analyses, although this assumption may not hold. The earlier analysis of approximately 540 of the donors excluded 15 to 20 rarely observed V segments, including chromosome 9 orphons, because counts were too low. Three of the identified cytomegalovirus-associated TCR beta chains were confirmed in vitro to be specific for cytomegalovirus antigens.

Library preparation used the immunoSEQ multiplex PCR assay. For the multiplex PCR, a mixture combining 60 forward primers for TCR Vbeta segments and 13 reverse primers for TCR Jbeta segments was used. The CDR3 region of rearranged TCR beta genes was amplified from genomic DNA with a multiplex PCR assay. On the Illumina HiSeq System, the amplified TCR beta libraries were sequenced as 87-base-pair reads. Regarding the original processing steps: In a later analysis, some 80 million unique TCR beta chains were counted across the 650 to 750 repertoires, and about 10 million of these chains were shared by at least two donors. A nearest-neighbor algorithm error-corrected the raw reads and collapsed the reads into unique sequences, merging closely related sequences to remove PCR and sequencing errors. Alignment of CDR3 sequences to IMGT reference sequences was used to assign V, D and J gene segments. For a sequence to be retained, a match of at least six nucleotides to both a V gene segment and a J gene segment was required. Rearrangements were classified as productive when the CDR3 lacked stop codons and remained in frame with V and J, and all other rearrangements were classified as non-productive. Following IMGT convention, CDR3 was defined as the stretch from the second conserved V-encoded cysteine up to the conserved J-encoded phenylalanine. Sequences without an unambiguous match to a single V gene segment were excluded from the earlier analysis of 450 to 650 of the donors. An earlier analysis of a few hundred of the donors called V segments functional above 56.7% productive rearrangements and segregating when the between-donor standard deviation exceeded 5%. A statistical classification framework was built to diagnose cytomegalovirus status from the catalog of TCR beta chain sequences. In a later analysis, TCR nucleotide sequences were compared against IMGT/GENE-DB human TR gene sequences so that V and J genes could be assigned. In a later analysis, CDR3 sequences and most-parsimonious VDJ recombination scenarios were assigned using the TCRdist pipeline. In a later analysis, each TCR beta chain was defined by its CDR3 amino acid sequence together with its V-gene family, and reads without a unique V-gene family were excluded. To address suspected cross-contamination and a sequencing artifact, a later analysis removed a few hundred highly shared, low-generation-probability nucleotide sequences. A later analysis calculated a clonal expansion index for each public chain from normalized within-repertoire ranks of inferred template counts. Generation probabilities in a later analysis came from a VDJ recombination model fitted to out-of-frame rearrangements, and those results were checked against IGoR. Hypergeometric tests were used in a later analysis to score TCR-TCR, TCR-HLA and TCR-CMV co-occurrence, with a repertoire-size bias correction applied to the TCR pairs. In a later analysis, false discovery rates were estimated by permuting HLA or CMV assignments 20 times. A later analysis grouped co-occurring TCRs with DBSCAN, adding TCRdist sequence similarity when clustering within HLA-allele-positive subsets. Co-occurrence clustering excluded repertoires with fewer than 30,000 or more than 120,000 public chains, plus five with anomalous nucleotide sharing. The immuneACCESS repertoire file appears here via TCRdb, limited to in-frame rearrangements. These files lack a portion of the clones; in checked studies, under half of the deficit traces to unresolved V genes, and the cause of the others is not known. For V, J and clone size, that table is used; D and trimming come from the DNA. In all, the sample holds under 150,000 clones, and around 70% of those were seen once. The ten most abundant clones make up about 4% of the sample.

The V gene is TRBV15 and the J gene is TRBJ2-1, and TRBD2 matches 7 of the central bases. This sequence originates from a middle-aged woman in good health and CMV-seropositive. The sequenced sample was PBMCs. CDR3 region: CATSIRGSPGPYNEQFF. The bases read TGTGCCACCAGCATTCGCGGGAGTCCCGGCCCCTACAATGAGCAGTTCTTC.